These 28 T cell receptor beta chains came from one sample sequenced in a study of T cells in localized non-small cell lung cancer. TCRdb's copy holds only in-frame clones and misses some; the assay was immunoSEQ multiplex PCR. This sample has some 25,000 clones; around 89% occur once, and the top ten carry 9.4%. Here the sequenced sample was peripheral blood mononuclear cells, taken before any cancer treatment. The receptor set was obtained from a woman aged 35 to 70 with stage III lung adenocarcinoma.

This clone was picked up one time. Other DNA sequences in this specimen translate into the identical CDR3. CDR3 residues: CASSEGLSPYNEQFF. CDR3 sequence (DNA): TGTGCCAGCAGTGAGGGCCTTTCTCCCTACAATGAGCAGTTCTTC. This rearrangement joins TRBV6-1 to TRBJ2-1; D gene ambiguous. V shed 3 bases and J shed 2 bases, with 11 bases lying between them. The germline CDR1 and CDR2 sequences are MNHNS and SASEGT. The length of the CDR3 is 15 residues.

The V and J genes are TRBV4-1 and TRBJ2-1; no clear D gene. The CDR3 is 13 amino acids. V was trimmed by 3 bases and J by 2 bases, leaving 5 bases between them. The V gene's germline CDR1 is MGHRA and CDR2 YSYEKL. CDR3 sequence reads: CASSQGTYNEQFF. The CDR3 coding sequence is TGCGCCAGCAGCCAGGGAACCTACAATGAGCAGTTCTTC.

The CDR3 region has the DNA TGTGCCAGCAGCCCGCGGGACGGCCAAAGGAACACTGAAGCTTTCTTT. As protein: CASSPRDGQRNTEAFF. V is TRBV11-2 and J is TRBJ1-1; possible D gene TRBD1, 5 bases. Trimming pared 5 bases from V and 1 base from J, leaving 17 bases between. The CDR3 is made up of 16 amino acids. From germline, CDR1 is SGHAT and CDR2 FQNNGV.

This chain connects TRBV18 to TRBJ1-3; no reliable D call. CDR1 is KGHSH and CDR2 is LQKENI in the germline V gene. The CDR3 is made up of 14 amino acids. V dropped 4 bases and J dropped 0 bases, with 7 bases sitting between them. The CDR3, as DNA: TGTGCCAGCTCACTTGGGATCTCTGGAAACACCATATATTTT. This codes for CASSLGISGNTIYF. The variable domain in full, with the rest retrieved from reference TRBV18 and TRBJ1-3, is NAGVMQNPRHLVRRRGQEARLRCSPMKGHSHVYWYRQLPEEGLKFMVYLQKENIIDESGMPKERFSAEFPKEGPSILRIQQVVRGDSAAYFCASSLGISGNTIYFGEGSWLTVV.

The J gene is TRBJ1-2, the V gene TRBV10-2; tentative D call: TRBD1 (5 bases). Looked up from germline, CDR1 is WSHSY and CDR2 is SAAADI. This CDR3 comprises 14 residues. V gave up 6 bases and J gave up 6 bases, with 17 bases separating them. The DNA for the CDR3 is TGCGCCAGCAGCACCGGGGGGGGGATCCATGGCTACACCTTC. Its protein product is CASSTGGGIHGYTF.

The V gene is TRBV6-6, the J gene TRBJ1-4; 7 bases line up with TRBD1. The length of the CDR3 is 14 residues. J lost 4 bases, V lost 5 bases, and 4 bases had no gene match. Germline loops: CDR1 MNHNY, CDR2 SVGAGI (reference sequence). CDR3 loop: CASSPRDSNEKLFF. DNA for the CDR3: TGTGCCAGCAGTCCCCGGGACAGTAATGAAAAACTGTTTTTT.

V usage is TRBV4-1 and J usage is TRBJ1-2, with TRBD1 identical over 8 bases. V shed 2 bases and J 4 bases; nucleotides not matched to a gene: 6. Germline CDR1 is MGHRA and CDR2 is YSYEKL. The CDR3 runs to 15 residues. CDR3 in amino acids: CASSQPRDRSYGYTF. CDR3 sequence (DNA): TGCGCCAGCAGCCAACCCCGGGACAGGAGCTATGGCTACACCTTC.

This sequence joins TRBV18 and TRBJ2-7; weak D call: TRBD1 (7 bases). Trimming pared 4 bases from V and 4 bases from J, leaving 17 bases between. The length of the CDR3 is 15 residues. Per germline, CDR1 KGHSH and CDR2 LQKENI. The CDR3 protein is CASSRDRDRGYEQYF. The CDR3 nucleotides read TGTGCCAGCTCACGCGACAGGGACCGGGGGTACGAGCAGTACTTC.

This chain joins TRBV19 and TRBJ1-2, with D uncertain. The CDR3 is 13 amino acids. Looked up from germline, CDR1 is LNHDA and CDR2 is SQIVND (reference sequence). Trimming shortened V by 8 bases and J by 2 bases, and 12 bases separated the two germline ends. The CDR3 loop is CASRAGTNYGYTF. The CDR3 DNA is TGTGCCAGTCGGGCAGGCACCAACTATGGCTACACCTTC. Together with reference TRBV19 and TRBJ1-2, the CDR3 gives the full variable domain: DGGITQSPKYLFRKEGQNVTLSCEQNLNHDAMYWYRQDPGQGLRLIYYSQIVNDFQKGDIAEGYSVSREKKESFPLTVTSAQKNPTAFYLCASRAGTNYGYTFGSGTRLTVV.

For the CDR3, the DNA is TGTGCCAGCAGTTCCCGGACCTACGGGAGCTCCTACGAGCAGTACTTC. It yields the protein CASSSRTYGSSYEQYF. This rearrangement joins TRBV13 to TRBJ2-7; perhaps TRBD2 as D (6 bases). V was pared by 6 bases and J by 0 bases, with 18 bases between. Germline V gives CDR1 PRHDT, CDR2 FYEKMQ (reference sequence). This CDR3 comprises 16 residues. Filled out from reference TRBV13 and TRBJ2-7, the complete variable domain reads AAGVIQSPRHLIKEKRETATLKCYPIPRHDTVYWYQQGPGQDPQFLISFYEKMQSDKGSIPDRFSAQQFSDYHSELNMSSLELGDSALYFCASSSRTYGSSYEQYFGPGTRLTVT.

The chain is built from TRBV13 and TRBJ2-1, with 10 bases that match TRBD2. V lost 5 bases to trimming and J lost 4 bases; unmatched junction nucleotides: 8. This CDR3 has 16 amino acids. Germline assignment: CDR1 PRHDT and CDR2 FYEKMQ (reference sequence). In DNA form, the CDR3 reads TGTGCCAGCAGCCCATGGACTAGCGGAGCGTACAATGAGCAGTTCTTC. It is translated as CASSPWTSGAYNEQFF.

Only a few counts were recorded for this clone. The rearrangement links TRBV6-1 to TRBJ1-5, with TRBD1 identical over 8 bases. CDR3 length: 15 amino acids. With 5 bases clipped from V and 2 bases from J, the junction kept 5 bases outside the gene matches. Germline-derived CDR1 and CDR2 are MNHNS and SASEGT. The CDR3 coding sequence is TGTGCCAGCAGTATTTCGGGACAGGGCAATCAGCCCCAGCATTTT. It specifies CASSISGQGNQPQHF.

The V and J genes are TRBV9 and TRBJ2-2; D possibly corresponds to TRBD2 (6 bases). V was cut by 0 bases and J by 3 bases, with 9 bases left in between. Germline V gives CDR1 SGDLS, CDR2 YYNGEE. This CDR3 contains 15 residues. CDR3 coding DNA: TGTGCCAGCAGCGTAGGATGGGGGGACACCGGGGAGCTGTTTTTT. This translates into CASSVGWGDTGELFF.

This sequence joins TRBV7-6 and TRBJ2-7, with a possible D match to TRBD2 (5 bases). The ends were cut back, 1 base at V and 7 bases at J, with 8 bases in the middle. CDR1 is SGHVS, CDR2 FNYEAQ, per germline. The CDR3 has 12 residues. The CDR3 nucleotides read TGTGCCAGCAGCTTAGTCCGGGGTGAGCAGTACTTC. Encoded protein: CASSLVRGEQYF.

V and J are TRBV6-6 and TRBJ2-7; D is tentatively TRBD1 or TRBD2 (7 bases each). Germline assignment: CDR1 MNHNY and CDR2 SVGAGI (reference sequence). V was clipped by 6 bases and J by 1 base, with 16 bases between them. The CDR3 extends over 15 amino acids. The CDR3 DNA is TGTGCCAGCAGGGGGGAGGGGGCAGGGTCCTACGAGCAGTACTTC. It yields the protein CASRGEGAGSYEQYF.

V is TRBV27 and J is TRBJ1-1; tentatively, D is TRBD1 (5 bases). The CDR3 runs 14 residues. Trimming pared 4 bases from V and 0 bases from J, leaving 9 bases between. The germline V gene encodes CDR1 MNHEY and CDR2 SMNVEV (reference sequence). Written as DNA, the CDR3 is TGTGCCAGCAGTTGGGGGGGGGTGAACACTGAAGCTTTCTTT. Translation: CASSWGGVNTEAFF.

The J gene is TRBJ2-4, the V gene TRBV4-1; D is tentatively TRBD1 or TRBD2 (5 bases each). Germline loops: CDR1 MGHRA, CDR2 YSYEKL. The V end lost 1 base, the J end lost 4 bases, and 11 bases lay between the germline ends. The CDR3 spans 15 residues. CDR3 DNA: TGCGCCAGCAGCCAAGCCGGGACCGGAAAAAACATTCAGTACTTC. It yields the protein CASSQAGTGKNIQYF.

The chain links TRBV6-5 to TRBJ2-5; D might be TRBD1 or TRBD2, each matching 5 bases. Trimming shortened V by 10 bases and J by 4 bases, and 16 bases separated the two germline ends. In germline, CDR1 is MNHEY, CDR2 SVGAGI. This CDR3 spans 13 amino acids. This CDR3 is CATRGRGGETQYF. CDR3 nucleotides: TGTGCCACCCGGGGTCGGGGCGGAGAGACCCAGTACTTC.

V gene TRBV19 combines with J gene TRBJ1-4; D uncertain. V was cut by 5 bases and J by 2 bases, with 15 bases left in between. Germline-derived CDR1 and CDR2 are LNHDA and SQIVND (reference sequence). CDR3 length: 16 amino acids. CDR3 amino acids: CASSPGPLITNEKLFF. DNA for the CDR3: TGTGCCAGTAGTCCCGGGCCGCTTATCACTAATGAAAAACTGTTTTTT. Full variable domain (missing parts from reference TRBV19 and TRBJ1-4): DGGITQSPKYLFRKEGQNVTLSCEQNLNHDAMYWYRQDPGQGLRLIYYSQIVNDFQKGDIAEGYSVSREKKESFPLTVTSAQKNPTAFYLCASSPGPLITNEKLFFGSGTQLSVL.

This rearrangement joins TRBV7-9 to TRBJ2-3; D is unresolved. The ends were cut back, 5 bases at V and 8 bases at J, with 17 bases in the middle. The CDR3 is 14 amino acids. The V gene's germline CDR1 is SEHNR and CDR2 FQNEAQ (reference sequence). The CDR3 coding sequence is TGTGCCAGCAGCGACCCCAGGCGTTCGGGTACGCAGTATTTT. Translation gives CASSDPRRSGTQYF.

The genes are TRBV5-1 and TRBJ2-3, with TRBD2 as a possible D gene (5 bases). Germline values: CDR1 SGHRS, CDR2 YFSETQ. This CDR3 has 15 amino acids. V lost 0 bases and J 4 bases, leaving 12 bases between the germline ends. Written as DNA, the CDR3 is TGCGCCAGCAGCTTGGACGGTACTAGGTCAGATACGCAGTATTTT. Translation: CASSLDGTRSDTQYF. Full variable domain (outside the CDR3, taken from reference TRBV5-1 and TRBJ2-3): KAGVTQTPRYLIKTRGQQVTLSCSPISGHRSVSWYQQTPGQGLQFLFEYFSETQRNKGNFPGRFSGRQFSNSRSEMNVSTLELGDSALYLCASSLDGTRSDTQYFGPGTRLTVL.

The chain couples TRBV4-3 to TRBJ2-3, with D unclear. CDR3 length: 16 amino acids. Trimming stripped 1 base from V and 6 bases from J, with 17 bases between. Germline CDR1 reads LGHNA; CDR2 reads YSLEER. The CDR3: CASSQGSMVMRDTQYF. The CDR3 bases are TGCGCCAGCAGCCAAGGGAGTATGGTGATGAGGGATACGCAGTATTTT.

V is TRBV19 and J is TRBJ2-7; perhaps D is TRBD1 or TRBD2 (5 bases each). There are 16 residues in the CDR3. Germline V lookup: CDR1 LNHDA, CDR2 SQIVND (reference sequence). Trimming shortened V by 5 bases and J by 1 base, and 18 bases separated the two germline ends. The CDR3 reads CASSASGTLVSYEQYF. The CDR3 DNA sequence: TGTGCCAGTAGTGCCTCCGGGACCCTCGTGTCCTACGAGCAGTACTTC.

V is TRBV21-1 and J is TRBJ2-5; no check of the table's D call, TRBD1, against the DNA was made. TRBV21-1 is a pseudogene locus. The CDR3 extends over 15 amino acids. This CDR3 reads CASSKEGQGEETQYF. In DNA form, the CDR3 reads TGTGCCAGCAGCAAAGAAGGACAGGGTGAAGAGACCCAGTACTTC.

The CDR3 is CASSLGSGGSYTQYF. The DNA of the CDR3 is TGTGCCAGCAGTTTAGGTAGCGGGGGGTCCTATACGCAGTATTTT. V is TRBV6-6 and J is TRBJ2-3; 10 bases match TRBD2. In germline, CDR1 is MNHNY, CDR2 SVGAGI (reference sequence). V was clipped by 4 bases and J by 7 bases; unmatched bases: 8. This CDR3 region has 15 residues.

The CDR3 protein is CASSQDGGETQYF. The CDR3 region has the DNA TGTGCCAGCAGTCAGGACGGGGGGGAGACCCAGTACTTC. This chain joins TRBV2 and TRBJ2-5; 7 bases agree with TRBD2. CDR3 length: 13 amino acids. In germline, CDR1 is SNHLY, CDR2 FYNNEI. Trimming at V came to 5 bases and at J to 5 bases, leaving 5 bases not matched to a gene.

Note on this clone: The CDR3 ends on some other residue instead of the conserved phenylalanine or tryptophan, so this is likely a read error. Here the CDR3 reads CASSQAETGSYEQYL. The DNA of the CDR3 is TGCGCCAGCAGCCAAGCCGAGACAGGGTCCTACGAGCAGTACTTA. This rearrangement joins TRBV4-3 to TRBJ2-7, with 7 bases identical to TRBD1. With 1 base clipped from V and 1 base from J, the junction kept 4 bases outside the gene matches. This CDR3 has 15 residues. Germline CDR1 and CDR2: LGHNA and YSLEER.

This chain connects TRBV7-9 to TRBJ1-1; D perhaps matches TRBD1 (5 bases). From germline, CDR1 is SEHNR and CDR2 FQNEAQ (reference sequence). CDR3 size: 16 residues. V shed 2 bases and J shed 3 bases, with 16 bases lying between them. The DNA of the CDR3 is TGTGCCAGCAGCTTACCCGGGGGGATCGGGGACACTGAAGCTTTCTTT. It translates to CASSLPGGIGDTEAFF.